Below, one T cell receptor (beta chain) is given with its context. As yet, its antigen is unknown. The sample is drawn from a study of cytomegalovirus exposure and HLA in healthy donors. Study-level findings and limits: The classifier, whose performance was assessed in both the original and validation cohorts, reportedly diagnosed cytomegalovirus status with high specificity and sensitivity. Cytomegalovirus association was assigned to approximately 160 TCR beta chains.

Healthy bone marrow donors made up the donors. Despite likely unrecorded immune exposures, the donors were nominally healthy at the time of sampling. A multiplex PCR was run with 60 Vbeta primers and 13 Jbeta primers. Libraries were prepared by immunoSEQ multiplex PCR; TCRdb keeps only in-frame clonotypes and omits some of them. There are tens of thousands of clones in the sample; roughly 77% occur only once, and around 2.5% lies in the top ten. The clonotype comes from a female donor in good health and CMV-seronegative. Sequencing was performed on PBMCs.

The CDR3 here is CASSSGTGFGYTF. The CDR3 DNA reads TGTGCCAGCAGCTCAGGGACAGGCTTTGGCTACACCTTC. The rearrangement joins TRBV7-3 to TRBJ1-2; 8 bases align to TRBD1. CDR1 and CDR2 (germline): SGHTA, FQGTGA. Germline trimming cut 4 bases from V and 7 bases from J; bases unmatched to any gene: 5. This CDR3 has 13 amino acids.